This entry lists 9 T cell receptor beta chains sequenced from one sample in a study of cytomegalovirus exposure and HLA in healthy donors. In the PCR, 60 Vbeta and 13 Jbeta primers were used. The data were produced by immunoSEQ multiplex PCR, yet TCRdb's version contains in-frame clones alone and is incomplete. Among under 200,000 clones listed, about four fifths were seen once. Sequenced: PBMCs. The receptors were gathered from a woman between 18 and 29 years old in good health and CMV-seronegative.

This chain joins TRBV7-2 and TRBJ2-1; 8 bases are a match to TRBD2. Germline V gene lookup returns CDR1 SGHTA and CDR2 FQGNSA. The CDR3 is 16 residues long. V was pared by 6 bases and J by 2 bases, with 9 bases of the junction left unmatched. The DNA for the CDR3 is TGTGCCAGCAGACCGGGGGGGGACCGGACCTACAATGAGCAGTTCTTC. Its translation: CASRPGGDRTYNEQFF.

The J gene is TRBJ2-1, the V gene TRBV28; 14 bases match TRBD2. The J segment lost 0 bases and the V segment lost 4 bases, leaving 11 bases of the junction unmatched. The CDR3 totals 20 residues. Germline V CDR1 and CDR2: MDHEN, SYDVKM. The CDR3 region has the DNA TGTGCCAGCAGTTCTGGAGGGGGACTAGCGGGAGCGCACTCCTACAATGAGCAGTTCTTC. Residues: CASSSGGGLAGAHSYNEQFF.

This clone was observed a few times. This rearrangement joins TRBV27 to TRBJ1-1, with TRBD1 matching over 7 bases. J lost 1 base, V lost 0 bases, and 5 bases had no gene match. This CDR3 is built from 16 residues. CDR1 and CDR2 from the germline V gene are MNHEY and SMNVEV (reference sequence). The CDR3 coding sequence is TGTGCCAGCAGTTTATCCCCCTCAGGGGGGAACACTGAAGCTTTCTTT. It translates to CASSLSPSGGNTEAFF.

The chain links TRBV5-6 to TRBJ2-1; D is perhaps TRBD1 (6 bases). Trimming took off 0 bases at V and 4 bases at J, with 14 bases between the two ends. This CDR3 contains 16 residues. Germline V gene sequence: CDR1 SGHDT, CDR2 YYEEEE. This CDR3 is CASSLGRTAYYNEQFF. The CDR3 coding sequence is TGTGCCAGCAGCTTGGGAAGGACAGCGTATTACAATGAGCAGTTCTTC.

This CDR3 reads CASSLQGSGELFF. The CDR3, as DNA: TGTGCCAGCAGCTTACAGGGTTCCGGGGAGCTGTTTTTT. The chain recombines TRBV5-4 with TRBJ2-2; possibly TRBD1 for D (6 bases). Per germline, CDR1 SGHNT and CDR2 YYREEE (reference sequence). This CDR3 has 13 residues. V dropped 2 bases and J dropped 6 bases, with 8 bases sitting between them.

The rearrangement uses TRBV7-2 and TRBJ2-1; TRBD2 matches 10 bases. The V and J ends lost 6 bases and 0 bases, in that order; junction bases with no gene match: 8. The CDR3 contains 17 residues. Germline CDR1 and CDR2: SGHTA and FQGNSA. The chain's CDR3 is CASSPLAGFSSYNEQFF. The CDR3 coding sequence is TGTGCCAGCAGTCCACTAGCGGGATTCAGCTCCTACAATGAGCAGTTCTTC.

This sequence joins TRBV11-2 and TRBJ2-1; 7 bases match TRBD2. The CDR3 has 18 residues. CDR1 is SGHAT, CDR2 FQNNGV, per germline. J lost 8 bases, V lost 3 bases, and 19 bases had no gene match. As DNA, the CDR3 is TGTGCCAGCAGCTTCAGTCCCTCTATTGGCGGGAGTAGGGATGAGCAGTTCTTC. Residues: CASSFSPSIGGSRDEQFF. Full variable domain (remainder filled in from reference TRBV11-2 and TRBJ2-1): EAGVAQSPRYKIIEKRQSVAFWCNPISGHATLYWYQQILGQGPKLLIQFQNNGVVDDSQLPKDRFSAERLKGVDSTLKIQPAKLEDSAVYLCASSFSPSIGGSRDEQFFGPGTRLTVL.

The chain is built from TRBV5-6 and TRBJ2-3; 7 bases map to TRBD2. Germline CDR1 SGHDT, CDR2 YYEEEE. J gave up 9 bases and V 5 bases, and 15 bases lay outside the gene matches. This CDR3 contains 15 residues. CDR3 sequence (DNA): TGTGCCAGCAGTTTACTAGCGCCCCAAACGTCGACGCAGTATTTT. Its protein product is CASSLLAPQTSTQYF.

This clone was seen just once. The rearrangement uses TRBV6-5 and TRBJ2-3; 8 nucleotides line up with TRBD1. V gave up 4 bases and J gave up 0 bases; unmatched junction bases: 6. The CDR3 contains 16 residues. Germline values: CDR1 MNHEY, CDR2 SVGAGI. As DNA, the CDR3 is TGTGCCAGCAGTTTCGGACAGGGCACTAGCACAGATACGCAGTATTTT. As protein: CASSFGQGTSTDTQYF.